This TCR beta chain comes out of a study of T cell responses to AZD1222 COVID-19 vaccine. Profiled with immunoSEQ multiplex PCR; TCRdb holds only in-frame clones, not every one. Counted here are 150,000 to 200,000 clones, roughly 94% occurring once; the ten biggest clones make up around 1.3%. Findings and limits, study-wide: At baseline, seropositivity was found in only six or seven AZD1222 recipients. Sampling captured repertoires only after the peak T cell response. After two AZD1222 doses, spike-specific TCR breadth and depth rose versus day 0.

Second doses that came at about 4 or about 12 weeks were put together. Trimming cost V 5 bases and J 8 bases, with 13 bases left between them. Per germline, CDR1 MNHEY and CDR2 SVGEGT. CDR3 length equals 13 residues. A remark on this clone: Antigen: not known.

Sequenced here: peripheral blood, sampled 28 days after the second AZD1222 dose. The TCR sequence derives from an adult who received the AZD1222 COVID-19 vaccine. The V and J genes are TRBV6-2 or TRBV6-3 and TRBJ1-3, with D unresolved. DNA of the CDR3: TGTGCCAGCAGTCCGATCCTCAGACACACCATATATTTT. The encoded protein is CASSPILRHTIYF.